This T cell receptor beta chain is from a study of blood T cell repertoires in COVID-19. In the study overall: Whether acute or convalescent, the COVID-19 samples came from the United States, Italy and Spain.

Germline CDR1 is SGHTS and CDR2 is YDEGEE. This CDR3 comprises 15 residues. V lost 0 bases, J lost 1 base, and 10 bases lay in between. As processed by the authors: Estimated nucleated cell counts came from reference gene primer amplification. Profiling relied on immunoSEQ multiplex PCR, and the TCRdb table lists in-frame clones only, not all of them. V and J calls and clone size follow that table, whereas D and trimming were derived from the DNA. The data contain about 140,000 clones, 90% of them singletons. This sequence was found in a woman of 80 years or more with acute or convalescent COVID-19. Sequencing used peripheral blood. The chain is built from TRBV5-8 and TRBJ1-1; D uncertain. The CDR3 loop reads CASSLGSPGNTEAFF. CDR3 coding DNA: TGTGCCAGCAGCTTGGGCTCGCCCGGGAACACTGAAGCTTTCTTT.